The clone carrying this TCR beta chain was observed a single time. Antigen specificity is unknown. Via MiXCR, TCRdb re-called the 5' RACE reads, giving one row per CDR3 protein. The sample consists of hundreds of thousands of distinct CDR3 sequences, approximately 30% of them appearing once. The sample belongs to a study of CD8 T cells in ankylosing spondylitis. Study-wide results and limits: Clones linked with disease were CD8+ and fairly uncommon in the peripheral blood.

This CDR3 comprises 15 residues. The V and J ends lost 5 bases and 7 bases, in that order; junction bases with no gene match: 10. Germline V gives CDR1 SGHVS, CDR2 FQNEAQ. This clonotype originated in a male donor with ankylosing spondylitis or in good health (not recorded which). The genes are TRBV7-8 and TRBJ1-5; 8 nucleotides agree with TRBD1. The sequencing input was blood, either unsorted or a sorted T cell fraction (not recorded which). CDR3: CASSDDLGTGQPQHF. For the CDR3, the DNA is TGTGCCAGCAGCGATGACCTGGGGACAGGCCAGCCCCAGCATTTT.